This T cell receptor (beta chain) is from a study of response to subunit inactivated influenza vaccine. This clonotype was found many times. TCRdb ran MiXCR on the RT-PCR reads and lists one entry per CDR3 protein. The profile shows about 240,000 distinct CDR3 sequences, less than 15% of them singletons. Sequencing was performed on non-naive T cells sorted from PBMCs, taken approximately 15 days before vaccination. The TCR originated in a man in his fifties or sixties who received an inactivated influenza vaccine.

CDR3 bases: TGTGCCAGCAGCTTAGGGACAGTCTCCTACAATGAGCAGTTCTTC. Translated, it gives CASSLGTVSYNEQFF. The chain couples TRBV11-2 to TRBJ2-1, with D possibly matching TRBD1 (6 bases). The CDR3 runs 15 residues. Trimming took 1 base from V and 0 from J, leaving 7 bases between them. Germline V gives CDR1 SGHAT, CDR2 FQNNGV.